The next 27 T cell receptor beta chains were all read from a single sample in a study of early T cells in non-severe SARS-CoV-2 infection. TCRdb fed the 5' RACE reads into MiXCR, producing one record per CDR3 protein. The sample includes about 26,000 distinct CDR3 sequences, more than 3.5% seen only once; the top ten take 5% to 7.5%. Sequencing was done on a sample of whole blood. Every receptor here comes from an adult who was a healthcare worker with PCR-confirmed SARS-CoV-2 infection or an uninfected control (not recorded which).

This chain connects TRBV2 to TRBJ2-3, with D hard to call. Germline V lookup: CDR1 SNHLY, CDR2 FYNNEI. The CDR3 length is 15 residues. The ends were cut back, 6 bases at V and 0 bases at J, with 13 bases in the middle. This CDR3 reads CASRPWGISTDTQYF. The CDR3 DNA is TGTGCCAGCAGGCCCTGGGGAATCAGCACAGATACGCAGTATTTT.

This clonotype was recorded many times. The chain employs TRBV12-3 or TRBV12-4 and TRBJ1-2, with 10 positions matching TRBD1. CDR3 length: 15 amino acids. With 5 bases clipped from V and 4 bases from J, the junction kept 7 bases outside the gene matches. DNA for the CDR3: TGTGCCAGCAGTCCCCTAGGGACAGGGGTCTATGGCTACACCTTC. Translation gives CASSPLGTGVYGYTF.

This clonotype came up many times. The chain carries TRBV7-8 and TRBJ2-1, with TRBD2 identical over 12 bases. Per the germline V gene, CDR1 is SGHVS and CDR2 is FQNEAQ. Losses at the gene ends were 7 bases for V and 15 bases for J; bases not matched to a gene: 19. The CDR3 spans 16 residues. The CDR3 DNA follows: TGTGCCAGCACCCCAAGGAGGCTAGCGGGAGGGCAGTTGGGGTTCTTC. Residues: CASTPRRLAGGQLGFF. Full variable domain (rest looked up from reference TRBV7-8 and TRBJ2-1): GAGVSQSPRYKVAKRGQDVALRCDPISGHVSLFWYQQALGQGPEFLTYFQNEAQLDKSGLPSDRFFAERPEGSVSTLKIQRTQQEDSAVYLCASTPRRLAGGQLGFFGPGTRLTVL.

This clonotype was seen ten or more times. The chain carries TRBV7-9 and TRBJ2-4, with 7 positions matching TRBD1. After removal of 5 bases from V and 2 bases from J, the junction contained 21 bases not matched to a gene. This CDR3 is 20 amino acids long. Germline-derived CDR1 and CDR2 are SEHNR and FQNEAQ (reference sequence). DNA for the CDR3: TGTGCCAGCAGCGTAAACCACAAAAAGGGACGGGACAGACCCAAAAACATTCAGTACTTC. As protein: CASSVNHKKGRDRPKNIQYF. Complete variable domain (other parts from reference TRBV7-9 and TRBJ2-4): DTGVSQNPRHKITKRGQNVTFRCDPISEHNRLYWYRQTLGQGPEFLTYFQNEAQLEKSRLLSDRFSAERPKGSFSTLEIQRTEQGDSAMYLCASSVNHKKGRDRPKNIQYFGAGTRLSVL.

This clonotype was counted many times. V is TRBV12-2 and J is TRBJ2-1; the D segment call TRBD1 is taken from the table without a DNA check. TRBV12-2 is a recognized pseudogene. The CDR3 runs 13 residues. The CDR3, as DNA: TGTGCAAGTCGCTCGGGGCGAATAGAGGAGCAGTTCTTC. Its protein is CASRSGRIEEQFF.

This clonotype appeared many times. The gene calls are TRBV6-2 or TRBV6-3 and TRBJ2-3; D is unclear. Trimming cost V 2 bases and J 2 bases, with 8 bases left between them. The CDR3 spans 14 residues. From germline, CDR1 is MNHEY and CDR2 SVGEGT. The CDR3 DNA follows: TGTGCCAGCAGTTACACGGTACACACAGATACGCAGTATTTT. It translates to CASSYTVHTDTQYF.

On this clonotype: With a much larger clone just one base away, this may be a read error. V is TRBV12-3 or TRBV12-4 and J is TRBJ2-1; 8 bases align to TRBD2. The CDR3 length is 16 residues. In DNA form, the CDR3 reads TGTGTCAGCAGCCTTAGCGGGACGTGGCGGTCCAATGAGCAGTTCTTC. This gives the protein CVSSLSGTWRSNEQFF.

This rearrangement joins TRBV29-1 to TRBJ2-7, with D possibly matching TRBD2 (6 bases). Trimming removed 3 bases from V and 0 bases from J, with 9 bases in between. Germline CDR1 is SQVTM and CDR2 is ANQGSEA. This CDR3 comprises 13 residues. CDR3 sequence: CSVDWGDSYEQYF. The CDR3 coding sequence is TGCAGCGTTGACTGGGGGGACTCCTACGAGCAGTACTTC.

This clonotype was counted at least ten times. The rearrangement links TRBV19 to TRBJ1-6; 7 nucleotides line up with TRBD1. The CDR3 is made up of 15 amino acids. The trim removed 7 bases at V and 4 bases at J, leaving 7 bases unmatched. Germline-derived CDR1 and CDR2 are LNHDA and SQIVND (reference sequence). The chain's CDR3 is CASKHRDRYNSPLHF. In nucleotides, the CDR3 is TGTGCCAGTAAGCACCGGGACAGATATAATTCACCCCTCCACTTT.

This chain links TRBV29-1 with TRBJ1-1, with D tentatively TRBD1 (6 bases). V lost 4 bases and J 3 bases, leaving 9 bases between the germline ends. The CDR3 contains 12 residues. Per the germline V gene, CDR1 is SQVTM and CDR2 is ANQGSEA. CDR3 sequence reads: CSVVSGDTEAFF. As DNA, the CDR3 is TGCAGCGTTGTCTCAGGGGACACTGAAGCTTTCTTT.

The J gene is TRBJ2-1, the V gene TRBV6-2 or TRBV6-3; 7 nucleotides match TRBD1. V trimming: 6 bases; J trimming: 4 bases; junction bases outside the gene matches: 9. Germline V gene lookup returns CDR1 MNHEY and CDR2 SVGEGT. The CDR3 length is 15 residues. CDR3 region: CASSTRGQPYNEQFF. Here the CDR3 DNA reads TGTGCCAGCAGCACCCGGGGACAGCCTTACAATGAGCAGTTCTTC.

This chain uses TRBV7-2 with TRBJ2-3; TRBD2 matches at 9 bases. There are 13 residues in the CDR3. Germline CDR1 and CDR2: SGHTA and FQGNSA. Losses at the gene ends were 5 bases for V and 7 bases for J; bases not matched to a gene: 4. The CDR3 nucleotides read TGTGCCAGCAGCGCCACTAGCGGGCATACGCAGTATTTT. Its protein is CASSATSGHTQYF.

Many counts were recorded for this clonotype. The CDR3 nucleotides read TGTGCCAGCAGCCCAAGATTAGGGACAGGGGGAGACTACACCTTC. This translates into CASSPRLGTGGDYTF. The gene calls are TRBV3-1 and TRBJ1-2; 11 positions match TRBD1. Per germline, CDR1 LGHDT and CDR2 YNNKEL (reference sequence). The CDR3 runs 15 residues. After removal of 4 bases from V and 10 bases from J, the junction contained 11 bases not matched to a gene.

This clonotype has just a few counts. This sequence joins TRBV20-1 and TRBJ2-1; 8 bases map to TRBD1. In germline, CDR1 is DFQATT, CDR2 SNEGSKA (reference sequence). This CDR3 has 16 residues. V was clipped by 0 bases and J by 2 bases; unmatched bases: 6. The CDR3 protein is CSARDDRGGTYNEQFF. CDR3 bases: TGCAGTGCTAGAGATGACAGGGGAGGAACCTACAATGAGCAGTTCTTC.

This clonotype showed up many times. The chain joins TRBV9 to TRBJ2-7, with 8 bases aligning to TRBD2. V was pared by 4 bases and J by 3 bases, with 12 bases of the junction left unmatched. Germline lookup yields CDR1 SGDLS and CDR2 YYNGEE. This CDR3 is 16 amino acids long. This chain's CDR3 is CASSPSGGRPLYEQYF. The CDR3 DNA follows: TGTGCCAGCAGCCCGAGCGGCGGGAGGCCCCTCTACGAGCAGTACTTC.

The chain links TRBV6-4 to TRBJ2-1; D call uncertain. Trimming removed 0 bases at V and 6 bases at J, with 6 bases between. CDR1 and CDR2 (germline): MRHNA, SNTAGT. The length of the CDR3 is 13 residues. The CDR3 DNA sequence: TGTGCCAGCAGTGACTCCTACGTCAATGAGCAGTTCTTC. It encodes CASSDSYVNEQFF.

This clonotype has at least ten counts. The chain couples TRBV6-5 to TRBJ2-7; no definite D call. Deletions cut 2 bases from V and 3 bases from J, with 17 bases between. In germline, CDR1 is MNHEY, CDR2 SVGAGI. There are 16 residues in the CDR3. CDR3 protein: CASSYPPRPDNYEQYF. The DNA of the CDR3 is TGTGCCAGCAGTTACCCGCCCAGGCCAGATAACTACGAGCAGTACTTC.

The table lists this clonotype with many counts. The chain carries TRBV5-1 and TRBJ2-7, with a tentative D call TRBD2 (5 bases). The germline CDR1 and CDR2 sequences are SGHRS and YFSETQ. The V gene lost 3 bases and the J gene lost 0 bases, with 13 bases spanning the gap. This CDR3 has 15 residues. CDR3 bases: TGCGCCAGCAGCTGGAGCGCGGACTCCTCCTACGAGCAGTACTTC. This encodes CASSWSADSSYEQYF.

This clonotype has ten or more counts. The rearrangement links TRBV10-3 to TRBJ1-2, with TRBD1 matching 7 bases. The length of the CDR3 is 14 residues. V dropped 7 bases and J dropped 1; count of bases not matched to a gene: 6. The germline V gene has CDR1 ENHRY and CDR2 SYGVKD. This chain's CDR3 is CAIMETGYNYGYTF. As DNA, the CDR3 is TGTGCCATCATGGAGACAGGGTATAACTATGGCTACACCTTC.

This clonotype occurred many times. The chain employs TRBV13 and TRBJ1-1; D gene unclear. The CDR3 loop spans 14 amino acids. Per germline, CDR1 PRHDT and CDR2 FYEKMQ (reference sequence). With 2 bases removed from V and 1 base from J, the gap between germline ends came to 8 bases. CDR3 sequence reads: CASSLLTENTEAFF. The CDR3, as DNA: TGTGCCAGCAGCTTACTCACAGAGAACACTGAAGCTTTCTTT.

This clonotype has at least ten counts. The chain recombines TRBV11-2 with TRBJ2-3; 7 nucleotides agree with TRBD2. CDR1 and CDR2 from the germline V gene are SGHAT and FQNNGV. After removal of 1 base from V and 1 base from J, the junction contained 2 bases not matched to a gene. The CDR3 length is 15 residues. The CDR3 DNA is TGTGCCAGCAGCTTAGGCGGGAGCGGCACAGATACGCAGTATTTT. This codes for CASSLGGSGTDTQYF. The full variable domain, its missing parts supplied by reference TRBV11-2 and TRBJ2-3, is EAGVAQSPRYKIIEKRQSVAFWCNPISGHATLYWYQQILGQGPKLLIQFQNNGVVDDSQLPKDRFSAERLKGVDSTLKIQPAKLEDSAVYLCASSLGGSGTDTQYFGPGTRLTVL.

The CDR3 DNA sequence: TGTGCCAGCAGGCTGGGAGGAAGCTCCTACGAGCAGTACTTC. Translated, it gives CASRLGGSSYEQYF. The chain joins TRBV6-1 to TRBJ2-7; D possibly corresponds to TRBD2 (6 bases). CDR1 is MNHNS, CDR2 SASEGT, per germline. The V gene lost 6 bases and the J gene lost 0 bases, with 12 bases spanning the gap. This CDR3 spans 14 amino acids.

In its sample, this clonotype was seen many times. V and J are TRBV7-2 and TRBJ1-3; D unresolved. Germline loops: CDR1 SGHTA, CDR2 FQGNSA. The V end was cut by 3 bases, the J end by 4 bases, with 4 bases between. The CDR3 has 12 residues. The DNA of the CDR3 is TGTGCCAGCAGCTTTACAGGAAACACCATATATTTT. This codes for CASSFTGNTIYF. Together with reference TRBV7-2 and TRBJ1-3, the CDR3 gives the full variable domain: GAGVSQSPSNKVTEKGKDVELRCDPISGHTALYWYRQSLGQGLEFLIYFQGNSAPDKSGLPSDRFSAERTGGSVSTLTIQRTQQEDSAVYLCASSFTGNTIYFGEGSWLTVV.

V is TRBV29-1 and J is TRBJ2-5, with D possibly called TRBD1 or TRBD2 (6 bases each). V was shortened by 5 bases and J by 4 bases, with 11 bases between the two germline ends. The CDR3 loop spans 12 amino acids. From germline, CDR1 is SQVTM and CDR2 ANQGSEA. Written as DNA, the CDR3 is TGCAGCGTTCGGGGGACATTAGAGACCCAGTACTTC. Its translation is CSVRGTLETQYF.

The table lists this clonotype with a few counts. V is TRBV7-2 and J is TRBJ2-2; 8 positions match TRBD2. Germline CDR1 reads SGHTA; CDR2 reads FQGNSA. The CDR3 length is 15 residues. J was trimmed by 5 bases and V by 3 bases; bases with no gene match: 5. The CDR3 here is CASSLYGRETGELFF. In nucleotides, the CDR3 is TGTGCCAGCAGCTTGTACGGGAGGGAGACCGGGGAGCTGTTTTTT. Based on the CDR3 plus reference TRBV7-2 and TRBJ2-2, the full variable domain is GAGVSQSPSNKVTEKGKDVELRCDPISGHTALYWYRQSLGQGLEFLIYFQGNSAPDKSGLPSDRFSAERTGGSVSTLTIQRTQQEDSAVYLCASSLYGRETGELFFGEGSRLTVL.

This clonotype was picked up a small number of times. The genes are TRBV29-1 and TRBJ1-3, with 7 bases aligning to TRBD1. Per germline, CDR1 SQVTM and CDR2 ANQGSEA. Trimming took 7 bases from V and 4 from J; bases not matched to a gene: 4. This CDR3 region has 12 residues. The CDR3 protein is CSAKGQGNTIYF. In DNA form, the CDR3 reads TGCAGCGCGAAGGGACAGGGAAACACCATATATTTT.

V gene TRBV7-2 combines with J gene TRBJ2-7, with TRBD2 matching 11 bases. This CDR3 has 14 residues. In germline, CDR1 is SGHTA, CDR2 FQGNSA. V lost 2 bases to trimming and J lost 7 bases; unmatched junction nucleotides: 4. The DNA of the CDR3 is TGTGCCAGCAGCTTAAGTAGCGGGAGGGTAGAGCAGTACTTC. Amino acids: CASSLSSGRVEQYF.